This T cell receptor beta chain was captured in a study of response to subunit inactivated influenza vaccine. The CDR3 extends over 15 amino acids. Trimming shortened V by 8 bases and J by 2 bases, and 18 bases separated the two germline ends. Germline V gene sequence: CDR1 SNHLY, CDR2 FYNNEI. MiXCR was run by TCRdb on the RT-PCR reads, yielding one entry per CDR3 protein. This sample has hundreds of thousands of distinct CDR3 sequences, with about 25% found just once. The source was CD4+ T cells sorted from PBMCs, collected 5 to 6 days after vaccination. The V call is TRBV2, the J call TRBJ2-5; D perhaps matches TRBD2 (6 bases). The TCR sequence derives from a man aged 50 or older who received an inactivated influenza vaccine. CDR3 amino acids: CASRPSSGLQETQYF. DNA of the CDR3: TGTGCCAGCCGGCCGAGTAGCGGACTACAAGAGACCCAGTACTTC. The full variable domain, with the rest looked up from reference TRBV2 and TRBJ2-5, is EPEVTQTPSHQVTQMGQEVILRCVPISNHLYFYWYRQILGQKVEFLVSFYNNEISEKSEIFDDQFSVERPDGSNFTLKIRSTKLEDSAMYFCASRPSSGLQETQYFGPGTRLLVL.